This T cell receptor beta chain is drawn from a study of blood T cell repertoires in COVID-19. The table lists this clone with a count of one. Using immunoSEQ multiplex PCR, the repertoire was profiled, and TCRdb retains in-frame clones only, with some absent. The data show about 85,000 clones, 90% seen once. This CDR3 is built from 17 residues. Germline CDR1 is SGHDT and CDR2 is YYEEEE. V lost 3 bases and J lost 2, with 19 bases in between. The TCR sequence derives from a woman of 80 years or more with active or convalescent COVID-19. Sequences were obtained from peripheral blood. The rearrangement links TRBV5-6 to TRBJ2-3; D is perhaps TRBD1 (6 bases). Here the CDR3 reads CASSYPPYRDDTDTQYF. For the CDR3, the DNA is TGTGCCAGCAGCTACCCACCCTACAGGGACGACACAGATACGCAGTATTTT.